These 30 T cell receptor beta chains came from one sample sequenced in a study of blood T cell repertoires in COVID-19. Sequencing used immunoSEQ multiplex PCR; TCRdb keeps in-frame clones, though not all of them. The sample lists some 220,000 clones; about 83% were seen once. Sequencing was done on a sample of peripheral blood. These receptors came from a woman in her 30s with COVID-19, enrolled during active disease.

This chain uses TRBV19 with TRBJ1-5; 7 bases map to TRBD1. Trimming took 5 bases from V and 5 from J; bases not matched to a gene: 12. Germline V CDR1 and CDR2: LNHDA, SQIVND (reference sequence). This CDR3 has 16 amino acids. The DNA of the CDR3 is TGTGCCAGTAGTGCTCGCCGGGACAGCGTATATCAGCCCCAGCATTTT. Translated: CASSARRDSVYQPQHF.

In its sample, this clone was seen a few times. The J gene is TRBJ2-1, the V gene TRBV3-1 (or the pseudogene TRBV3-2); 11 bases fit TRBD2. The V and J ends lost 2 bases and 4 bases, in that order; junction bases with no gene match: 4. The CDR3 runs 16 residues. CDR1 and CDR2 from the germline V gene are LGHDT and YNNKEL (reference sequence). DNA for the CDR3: TGTGCCAGCAGCCAACCGGGACTAGCGGTTTACAATGAGCAGTTCTTC. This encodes CASSQPGLAVYNEQFF.

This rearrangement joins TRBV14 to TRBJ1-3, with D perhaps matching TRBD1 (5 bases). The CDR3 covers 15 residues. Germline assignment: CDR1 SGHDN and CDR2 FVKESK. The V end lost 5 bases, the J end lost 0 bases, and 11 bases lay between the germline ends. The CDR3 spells CASSKGQTSGNTIYF. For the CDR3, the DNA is TGTGCCAGCAGCAAGGGGCAGACCTCTGGAAACACCATATATTTT.

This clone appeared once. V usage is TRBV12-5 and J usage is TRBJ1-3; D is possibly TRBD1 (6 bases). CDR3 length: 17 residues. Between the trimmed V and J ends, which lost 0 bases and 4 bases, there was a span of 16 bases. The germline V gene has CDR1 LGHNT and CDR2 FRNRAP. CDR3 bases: TGTGCTAGTGGTTTGGTACTGGGGGGGGCGAAGGGAAACACCATATATTTT. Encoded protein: CASGLVLGGAKGNTIYF.

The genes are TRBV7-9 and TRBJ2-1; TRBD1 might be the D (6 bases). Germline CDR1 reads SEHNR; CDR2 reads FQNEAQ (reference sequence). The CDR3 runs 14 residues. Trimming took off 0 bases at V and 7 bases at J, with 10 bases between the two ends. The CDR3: CASSLAQQGNEQFF. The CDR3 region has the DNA TGTGCCAGCAGCTTAGCACAACAGGGTAATGAGCAGTTCTTC.

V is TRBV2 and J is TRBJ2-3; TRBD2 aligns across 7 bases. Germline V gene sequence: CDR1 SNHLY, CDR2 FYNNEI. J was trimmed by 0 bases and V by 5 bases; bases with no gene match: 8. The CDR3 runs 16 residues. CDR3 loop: CASSRSRGGSTDTQYF. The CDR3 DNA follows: TGTGCCAGCAGTCGTTCCCGCGGGGGAAGCACAGATACGCAGTATTTT.

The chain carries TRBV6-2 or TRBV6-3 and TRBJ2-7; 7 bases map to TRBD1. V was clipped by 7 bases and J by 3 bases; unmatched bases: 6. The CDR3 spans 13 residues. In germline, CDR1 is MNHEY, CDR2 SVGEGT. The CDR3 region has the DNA TGTGCCAGCACCCCGGACAGGTTCTACGAGCAGTACTTC. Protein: CASTPDRFYEQYF.

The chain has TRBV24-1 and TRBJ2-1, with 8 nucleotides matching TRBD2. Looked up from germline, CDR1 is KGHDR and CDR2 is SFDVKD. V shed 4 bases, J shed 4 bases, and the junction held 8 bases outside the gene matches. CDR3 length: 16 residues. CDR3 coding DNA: TGTGCCACCAGTGACCCGGGGGGGCCGGGGTACAATGAGCAGTTCTTC. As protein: CATSDPGGPGYNEQFF.

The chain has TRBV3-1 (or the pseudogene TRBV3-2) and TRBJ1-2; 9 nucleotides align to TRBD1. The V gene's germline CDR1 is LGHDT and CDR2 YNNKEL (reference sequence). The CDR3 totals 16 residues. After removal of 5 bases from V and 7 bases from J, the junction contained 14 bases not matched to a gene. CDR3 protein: CASSIPATGGSLGYTF. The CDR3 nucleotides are TGTGCCAGCAGCATTCCCGCTACAGGGGGCTCCCTTGGCTACACCTTC.

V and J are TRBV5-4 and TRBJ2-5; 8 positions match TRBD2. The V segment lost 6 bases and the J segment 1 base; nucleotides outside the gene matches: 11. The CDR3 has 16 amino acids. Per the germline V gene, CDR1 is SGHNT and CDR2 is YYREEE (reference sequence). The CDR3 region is CASTGGQRGLQETQYF. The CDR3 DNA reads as TGTGCCAGCACGGGAGGGCAGAGGGGCCTCCAAGAGACCCAGTACTTC.

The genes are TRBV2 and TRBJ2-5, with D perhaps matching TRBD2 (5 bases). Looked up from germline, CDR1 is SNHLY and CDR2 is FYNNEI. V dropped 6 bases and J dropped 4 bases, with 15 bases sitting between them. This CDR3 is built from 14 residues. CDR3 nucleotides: TGTGCCAGCAGCAGCGGACGTCCTCCAGAGACCCAGTACTTC. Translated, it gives CASSSGRPPETQYF.

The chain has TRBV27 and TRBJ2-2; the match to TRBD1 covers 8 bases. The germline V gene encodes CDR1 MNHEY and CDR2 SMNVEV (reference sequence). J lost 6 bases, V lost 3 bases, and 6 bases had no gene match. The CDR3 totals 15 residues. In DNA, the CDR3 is TGTGCCAGCAGTTTTACGGACAGGGCGCCCGGGGAGCTGTTTTTT. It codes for CASSFTDRAPGELFF.

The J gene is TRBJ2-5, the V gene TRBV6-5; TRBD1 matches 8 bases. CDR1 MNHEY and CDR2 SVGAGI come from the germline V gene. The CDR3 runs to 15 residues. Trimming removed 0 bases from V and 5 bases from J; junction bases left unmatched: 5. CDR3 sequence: CASSYSLQGVETQYF. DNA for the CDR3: TGTGCCAGCAGTTACTCCCTACAGGGGGTGGAGACCCAGTACTTC.

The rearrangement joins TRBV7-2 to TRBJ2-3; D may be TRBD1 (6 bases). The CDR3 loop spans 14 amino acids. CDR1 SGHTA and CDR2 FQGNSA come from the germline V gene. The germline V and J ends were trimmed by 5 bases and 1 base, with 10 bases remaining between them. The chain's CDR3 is CASSIRTGTDTQYF. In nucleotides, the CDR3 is TGTGCCAGCAGCATCCGGACAGGCACAGATACGCAGTATTTT.

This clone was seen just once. Written as DNA, the CDR3 is TGTGCCAGCAGTCCCAACAGACGGAACCAAGAGACCCAGTACTTC. Translating gives CASSPNRRNQETQYF. V and J are TRBV27 and TRBJ2-5; D is unresolved. V gave up 5 bases and J gave up 0 bases, with 13 bases separating them. The CDR3 length is 15 residues. In germline, CDR1 is MNHEY, CDR2 SMNVEV (reference sequence).

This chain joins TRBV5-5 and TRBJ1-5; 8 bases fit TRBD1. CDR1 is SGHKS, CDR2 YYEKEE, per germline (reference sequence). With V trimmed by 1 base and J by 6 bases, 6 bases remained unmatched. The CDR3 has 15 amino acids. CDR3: CASSLFTGGGQPQHF. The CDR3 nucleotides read TGTGCCAGCAGCTTGTTCACAGGGGGGGGTCAGCCCCAGCATTTT.

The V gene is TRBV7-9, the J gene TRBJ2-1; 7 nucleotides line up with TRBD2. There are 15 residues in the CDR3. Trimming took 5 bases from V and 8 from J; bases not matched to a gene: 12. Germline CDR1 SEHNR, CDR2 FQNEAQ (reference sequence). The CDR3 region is CASSPPGEGRYEQFF. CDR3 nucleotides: TGTGCCAGCAGCCCCCCCGGGGAGGGGCGGTATGAGCAGTTCTTC. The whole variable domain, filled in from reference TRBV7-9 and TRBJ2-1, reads DTGVSQNPRHKITKRGQNVTFRCDPISEHNRLYWYRQTLGQGPEFLTYFQNEAQLEKSRLLSDRFSAERPKGSFSTLEIQRTEQGDSAMYLCASSPPGEGRYEQFFGPGTRLTVL.

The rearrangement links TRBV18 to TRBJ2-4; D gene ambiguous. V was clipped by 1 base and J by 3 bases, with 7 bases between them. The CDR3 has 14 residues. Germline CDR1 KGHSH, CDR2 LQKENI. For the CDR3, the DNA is TGTGCCAGCTCACCACAAAACAGCAAAAACATTCAGTACTTC. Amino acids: CASSPQNSKNIQYF.

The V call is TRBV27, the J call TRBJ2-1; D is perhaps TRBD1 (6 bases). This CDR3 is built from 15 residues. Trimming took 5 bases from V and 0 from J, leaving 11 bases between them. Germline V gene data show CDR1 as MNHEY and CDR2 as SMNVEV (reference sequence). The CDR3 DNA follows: TGTGCCAGCAGTCCAGACAGGAGCTCCTACAATGAGCAGTTCTTC. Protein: CASSPDRSSYNEQFF.

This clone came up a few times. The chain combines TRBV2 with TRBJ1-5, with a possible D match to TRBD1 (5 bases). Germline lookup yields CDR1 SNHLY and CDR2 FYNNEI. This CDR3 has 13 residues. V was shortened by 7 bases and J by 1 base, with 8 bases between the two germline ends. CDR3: CASNGGSNQPQHF. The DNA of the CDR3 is TGTGCCAGCAATGGGGGGAGCAATCAGCCCCAGCATTTT.

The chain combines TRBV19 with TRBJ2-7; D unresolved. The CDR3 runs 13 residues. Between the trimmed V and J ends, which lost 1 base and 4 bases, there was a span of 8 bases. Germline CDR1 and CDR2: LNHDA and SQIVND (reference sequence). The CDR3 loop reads CASSIASPYEQYF. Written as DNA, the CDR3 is TGTGCCAGTAGTATAGCATCCCCATACGAGCAGTACTTC.

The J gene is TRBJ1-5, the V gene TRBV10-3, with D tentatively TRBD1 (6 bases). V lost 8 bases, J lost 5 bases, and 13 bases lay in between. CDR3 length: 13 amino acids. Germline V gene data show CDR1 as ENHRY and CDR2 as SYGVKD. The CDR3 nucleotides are TGTGCCATCGGGGACACCCAATATCAGCCCCAGCATTTT. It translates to CAIGDTQYQPQHF.

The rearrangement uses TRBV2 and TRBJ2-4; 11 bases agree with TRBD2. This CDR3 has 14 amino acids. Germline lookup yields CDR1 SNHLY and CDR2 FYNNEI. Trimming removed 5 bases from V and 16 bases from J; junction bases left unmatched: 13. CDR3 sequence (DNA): TGTGCCAGCAGTACAGACGCTTCGACTAGCGGGGCATACTTC. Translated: CASSTDASTSGAYF.

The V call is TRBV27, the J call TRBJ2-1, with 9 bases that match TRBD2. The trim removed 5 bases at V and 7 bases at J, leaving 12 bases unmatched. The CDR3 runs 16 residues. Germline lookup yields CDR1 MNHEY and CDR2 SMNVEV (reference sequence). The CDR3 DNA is TGTGCCAGCAGTAAGTCTAGCGGGGAGATTCTAAATGAGCAGTTCTTC. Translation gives CASSKSSGEILNEQFF.

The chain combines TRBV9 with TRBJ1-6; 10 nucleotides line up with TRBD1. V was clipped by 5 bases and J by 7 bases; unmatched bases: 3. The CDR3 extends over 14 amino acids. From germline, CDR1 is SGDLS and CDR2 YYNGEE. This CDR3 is CASRAGQGNSPLHF. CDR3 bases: TGTGCCAGCAGGGCGGGACAGGGGAATTCACCCCTCCACTTT.

CDR3 amino acids: CASSSRTSGRADTQYF. The CDR3, as DNA: TGTGCCAGCAGCTCTCGGACTAGCGGGAGAGCAGATACGCAGTATTTT. J is TRBJ2-3 and V is TRBV7-2; 13 bases map to TRBD2. The germline V gene encodes CDR1 SGHTA and CDR2 FQGNSA. The CDR3 contains 16 residues. Trimming removed 4 bases from V and 4 bases from J; junction bases left unmatched: 5. The full variable domain, its missing parts supplied by reference TRBV7-2 and TRBJ2-3, is GAGVSQSPSNKVTEKGKDVELRCDPISGHTALYWYRQSLGQGLEFLIYFQGNSAPDKSGLPSDRFSAERTGGSVSTLTIQRTQQEDSAVYLCASSSRTSGRADTQYFGPGTRLTVL.

The CDR3: CASSQDIYEQYF. The CDR3, as DNA: TGTGCCAGCAGTCAGGACATCTACGAGCAGTACTTC. The V gene is TRBV2, the J gene TRBJ2-7; the D gene is possibly TRBD1 (5 bases). The length of the CDR3 is 12 residues. Per the germline V gene, CDR1 is SNHLY and CDR2 is FYNNEI. V lost 5 bases and J 3 bases, leaving 8 bases between the germline ends.

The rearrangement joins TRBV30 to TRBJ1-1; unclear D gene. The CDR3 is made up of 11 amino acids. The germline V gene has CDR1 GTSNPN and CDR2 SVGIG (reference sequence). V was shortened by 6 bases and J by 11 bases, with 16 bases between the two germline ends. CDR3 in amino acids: CACHRSGEAFF. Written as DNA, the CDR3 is TGTGCCTGTCATCGGTCCGGGGAGGCTTTCTTT.

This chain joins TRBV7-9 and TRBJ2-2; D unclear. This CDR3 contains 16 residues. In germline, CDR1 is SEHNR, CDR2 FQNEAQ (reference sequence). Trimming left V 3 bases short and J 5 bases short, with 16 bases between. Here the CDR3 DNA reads TGTGCCAGCAGCTTCCCGAAGATAGGAGTAACCGGGGAGCTGTTTTTT. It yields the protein CASSFPKIGVTGELFF. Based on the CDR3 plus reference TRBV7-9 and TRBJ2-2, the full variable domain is DTGVSQNPRHKITKRGQNVTFRCDPISEHNRLYWYRQTLGQGPEFLTYFQNEAQLEKSRLLSDRFSAERPKGSFSTLEIQRTEQGDSAMYLCASSFPKIGVTGELFFGEGSRLTVL.

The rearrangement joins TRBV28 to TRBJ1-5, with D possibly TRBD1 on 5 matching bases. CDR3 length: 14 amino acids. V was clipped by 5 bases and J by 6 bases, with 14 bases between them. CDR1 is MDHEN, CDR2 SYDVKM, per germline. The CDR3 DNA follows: TGTGCCAGCAGTCCACGGACGGGGGGTCAGCCCCAGCATTTT. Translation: CASSPRTGGQPQHF.